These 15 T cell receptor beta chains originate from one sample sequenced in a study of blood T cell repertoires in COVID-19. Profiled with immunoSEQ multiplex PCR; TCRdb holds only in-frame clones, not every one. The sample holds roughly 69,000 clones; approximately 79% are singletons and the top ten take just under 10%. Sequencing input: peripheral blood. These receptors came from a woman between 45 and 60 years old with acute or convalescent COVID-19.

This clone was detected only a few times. CDR3 loop: CASSLEGSGSRAGVAGELFF. In DNA form, the CDR3 reads TGCGCCAGCAGCTTGGAAGGATCCGGTAGTCGAGCGGGGGTAGCCGGGGAGCTGTTTTTT. This chain links TRBV5-1 with TRBJ2-2; 8 bases align to TRBD2. V gave up 0 bases and J gave up 6 bases; unmatched junction bases: 19. This CDR3 has 20 amino acids. The germline V gene encodes CDR1 SGHRS and CDR2 YFSETQ.

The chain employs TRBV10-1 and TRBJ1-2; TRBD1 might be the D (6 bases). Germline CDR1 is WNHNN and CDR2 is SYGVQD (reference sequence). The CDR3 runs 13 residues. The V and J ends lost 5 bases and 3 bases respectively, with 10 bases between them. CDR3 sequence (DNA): TGCGCCAGCAGTAGCGGGACACACTATGGCTACACCTTC. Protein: CASSSGTHYGYTF.

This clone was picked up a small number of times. This chain's CDR3 is CASSLMGTQETQYF. The CDR3 DNA is TGCGCCAGCAGCTTGATGGGGACACAAGAGACCCAGTACTTC. The V call is TRBV5-1, the J call TRBJ2-5, with D possibly matching TRBD1 (6 bases). With 1 base removed from V and 2 bases from J, the gap between germline ends came to 9 bases. Germline V gene lookup returns CDR1 SGHRS and CDR2 YFSETQ. The length of the CDR3 is 14 residues.

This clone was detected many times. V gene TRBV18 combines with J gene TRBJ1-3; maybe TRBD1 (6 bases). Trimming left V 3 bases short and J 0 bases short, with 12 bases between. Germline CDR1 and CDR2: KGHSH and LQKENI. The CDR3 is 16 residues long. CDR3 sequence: CASSPIRGYSGNTIYF. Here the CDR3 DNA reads TGTGCCAGCTCACCGATAAGGGGGTACTCTGGAAACACCATATATTTT.

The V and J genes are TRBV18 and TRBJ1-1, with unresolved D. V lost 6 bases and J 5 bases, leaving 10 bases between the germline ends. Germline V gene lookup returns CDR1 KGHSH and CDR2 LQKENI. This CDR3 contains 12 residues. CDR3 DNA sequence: TGTGCCAGCTCGGCATTGAGGACTGAAGCTTTCTTT. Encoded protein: CASSALRTEAFF. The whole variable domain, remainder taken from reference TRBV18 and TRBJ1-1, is NAGVMQNPRHLVRRRGQEARLRCSPMKGHSHVYWYRQLPEEGLKFMVYLQKENIIDESGMPKERFSAEFPKEGPSILRIQQVVRGDSAAYFCASSALRTEAFFGQGTRLTVV.

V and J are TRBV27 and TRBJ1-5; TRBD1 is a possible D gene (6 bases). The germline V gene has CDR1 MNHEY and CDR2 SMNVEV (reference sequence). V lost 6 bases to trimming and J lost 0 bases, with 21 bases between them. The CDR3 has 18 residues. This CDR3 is CASSHISGVWDSNQPQHF. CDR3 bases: TGTGCCAGCAGCCATATCTCAGGGGTTTGGGATAGCAATCAGCCCCAGCATTTT.

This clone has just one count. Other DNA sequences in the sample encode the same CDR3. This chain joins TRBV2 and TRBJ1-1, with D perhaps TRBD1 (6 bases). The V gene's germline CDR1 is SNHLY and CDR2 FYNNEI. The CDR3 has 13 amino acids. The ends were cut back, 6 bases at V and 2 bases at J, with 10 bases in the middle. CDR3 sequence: CASSLQGNTEAFF. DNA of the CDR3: TGTGCCAGCAGCTTACAGGGAAACACTGAAGCTTTCTTT.

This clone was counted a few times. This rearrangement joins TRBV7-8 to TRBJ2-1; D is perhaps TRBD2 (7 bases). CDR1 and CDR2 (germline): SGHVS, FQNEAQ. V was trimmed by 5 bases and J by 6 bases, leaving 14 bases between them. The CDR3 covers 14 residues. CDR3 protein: CASSRGGGRNEQFF. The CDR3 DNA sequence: TGTGCCAGCAGCCGAGGGGGGGGCCGCAATGAGCAGTTCTTC.

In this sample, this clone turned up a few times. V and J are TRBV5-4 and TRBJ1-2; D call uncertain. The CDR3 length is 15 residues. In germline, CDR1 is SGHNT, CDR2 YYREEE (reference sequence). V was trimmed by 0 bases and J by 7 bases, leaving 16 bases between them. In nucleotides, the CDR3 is TGTGCCAGCAGCTTGGACGGTGCGGGTTTAAGTGGCTACACCTTC. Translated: CASSLDGAGLSGYTF.

CDR3 in DNA: TGTGCCAGCAGCCCGGACAGGAACACCTACACCTTC. It translates to CASSPDRNTYTF. The gene calls are TRBV6-5 and TRBJ1-2, with TRBD1 matching 7 bases. Trimming cost V 6 bases and J 10 bases; bases outside gene matches: 8. The germline CDR1 and CDR2 sequences are MNHEY and SVGAGI. The CDR3 length is 12 residues.

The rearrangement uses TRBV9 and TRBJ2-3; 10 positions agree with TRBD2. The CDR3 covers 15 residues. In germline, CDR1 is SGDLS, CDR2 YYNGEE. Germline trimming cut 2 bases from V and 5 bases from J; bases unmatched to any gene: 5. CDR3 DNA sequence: TGTGCCAGCAGCGTCTCTAGCGGGGGTGGAGATACGCAGTATTTT. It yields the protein CASSVSSGGGDTQYF.

This CDR3 is CASGSRGNYGYTF. DNA for the CDR3: TGTGCTAGTGGTTCACGGGGAAACTATGGCTACACCTTC. The chain joins TRBV12-5 to TRBJ1-2, with D hard to call. Germline lookup yields CDR1 LGHNT and CDR2 FRNRAP. CDR3 length: 13 residues. V lost 4 bases, J lost 2 bases, and 8 bases lay in between.

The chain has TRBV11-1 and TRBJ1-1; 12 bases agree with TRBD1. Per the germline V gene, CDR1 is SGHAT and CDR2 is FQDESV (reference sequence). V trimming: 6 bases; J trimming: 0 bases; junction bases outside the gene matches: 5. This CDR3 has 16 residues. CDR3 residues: CASRGQGALVNTEAFF. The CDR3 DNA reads TGTGCCAGCAGGGGACAGGGGGCTCTTGTGAACACTGAAGCTTTCTTT.

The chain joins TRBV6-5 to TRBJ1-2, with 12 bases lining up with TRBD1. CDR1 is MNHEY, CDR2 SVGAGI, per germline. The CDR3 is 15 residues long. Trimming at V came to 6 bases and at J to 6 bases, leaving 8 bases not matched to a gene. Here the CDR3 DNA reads TGTGCCAGCAGGGTCCGGGACAGGGGGCTTAATGGCTACACCTTC. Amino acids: CASRVRDRGLNGYTF.

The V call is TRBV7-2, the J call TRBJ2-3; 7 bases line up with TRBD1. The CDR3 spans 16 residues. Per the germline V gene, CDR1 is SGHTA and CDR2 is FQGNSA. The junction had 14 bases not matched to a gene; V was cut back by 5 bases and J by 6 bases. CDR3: CASSNYRGAIGDTQYF. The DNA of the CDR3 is TGTGCCAGCAGCAATTACAGGGGCGCAATCGGGGATACGCAGTATTTT. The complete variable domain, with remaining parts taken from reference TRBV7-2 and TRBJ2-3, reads GAGVSQSPSNKVTEKGKDVELRCDPISGHTALYWYRQSLGQGLEFLIYFQGNSAPDKSGLPSDRFSAERTGGSVSTLTIQRTQQEDSAVYLCASSNYRGAIGDTQYFGPGTRLTVL.